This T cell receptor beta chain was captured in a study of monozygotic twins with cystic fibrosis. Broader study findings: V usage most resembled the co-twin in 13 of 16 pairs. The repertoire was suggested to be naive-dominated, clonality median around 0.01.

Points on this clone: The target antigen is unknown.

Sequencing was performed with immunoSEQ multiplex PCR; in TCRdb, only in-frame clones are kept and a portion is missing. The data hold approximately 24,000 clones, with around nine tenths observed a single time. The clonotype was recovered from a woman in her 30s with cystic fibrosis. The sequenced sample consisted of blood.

The CDR3 DNA is TGTGCCAGCAGTACCACAGGGATAGGTGGCAATGAGCAGTTCTTC. Translating gives CASSTTGIGGNEQFF. The rearrangement uses TRBV6-5 and TRBJ2-1; a possible D gene is TRBD1 (6 bases). Deletions cut 5 bases from V and 6 bases from J, with 17 bases between. This CDR3 has 15 amino acids. The germline V gene encodes CDR1 MNHEY and CDR2 SVGAGI.